The 29 T cell receptor beta chains below were found in one sample sequenced in a study of T cells in Graves' hyperthyroidism and ophthalmopathy. Authors of the study amplified TCR beta CDR3 regions from RNA transcripts. RT-PCR in the first round (using the HTBI primer set) targeted the TCR CDR3. Using its own MiXCR run on the multiplex PCR reads, TCRdb lists one record per CDR3 protein. The sample gives over 700,000 distinct CDR3 sequences, roughly a sixth of which show up once; 16% is in the top ten. The sequencing input was blood. All receptors come from a woman in her forties or fifties with Graves' hyperthyroidism that later progressed to Graves' ophthalmopathy.

At least ten counts were recorded for this clonotype. The chain has TRBV5-1 and TRBJ2-3, with TRBD2 matching over 9 bases. J lost 5 bases, V lost 5 bases, and 9 bases had no gene match. The CDR3 covers 15 residues. Germline assignment: CDR1 SGHRS and CDR2 YFSETQ. The CDR3 spells CASSSRVAGVDTQYF. CDR3 DNA sequence: TGCGCCAGCAGTTCCCGGGTAGCGGGGGTAGATACGCAGTATTTT.

The chain has TRBV12-3 or TRBV12-4 and TRBJ1-6; D is unresolved. V was clipped by 4 bases and J by 1 base, with 8 bases between them. This CDR3 spans 15 amino acids. CDR3: CASSSGPSYNSPLHF. The CDR3 DNA sequence: TGTGCCAGCAGTTCCGGCCCATCCTATAATTCACCCCTCCACTTT.

The V call is TRBV7-2, the J call TRBJ1-1; TRBD1 might be the D (6 bases). V was trimmed by 1 base and J by 8 bases, leaving 11 bases between them. CDR3 length equals 13 residues. Per the germline V gene, CDR1 is SGHTA and CDR2 is FQGNSA. As DNA, the CDR3 is TGTGCCAGCAGCTTAGACAGGGAGAGAGAAGCTTTCTTT. It codes for CASSLDREREAFF.

A few counts support this clonotype. This chain connects TRBV5-6 to TRBJ2-6; TRBD1 matches 9 bases. Germline values: CDR1 SGHDT, CDR2 YYEEEE. This CDR3 region has 16 residues. The ends lost 4 bases at V and 4 bases at J; junction bases unmatched: 6. CDR3: CASSPGTGSGANVLTF. In DNA form, the CDR3 reads TGTGCCAGCAGCCCGGGGACAGGGAGCGGGGCCAACGTCCTGACTTTC.

This clonotype was seen ten or more times. The rearrangement joins TRBV30 to TRBJ2-1; D remains unclear. The CDR3 is 13 amino acids. V dropped 2 bases and J dropped 5 bases, with 10 bases sitting between them. The germline gives CDR1 GTSNPN, CDR2 SVGIG (reference sequence). In nucleotides, the CDR3 is TGTGCCTGGAGTTACCTCGGTAACAATGAGCAGTTCTTC. It translates to CAWSYLGNNEQFF. The full variable domain, with the rest looked up from reference TRBV30 and TRBJ2-1, is SQTIHQWPATLVQPVGSPLSLECTVEGTSNPNLYWYRQAAGRGLQLLFYSVGIGQISSEVPQNLSASRPQDRQFILSSKKLLLSDSGFYLCAWSYLGNNEQFFGPGTRLTVL.

This clonotype showed up many times. The chain is built from TRBV6-1 and TRBJ2-1; perhaps D is TRBD1 or TRBD2 (5 bases each). The CDR3 loop spans 14 amino acids. Germline loops: CDR1 MNHNS, CDR2 SASEGT. V shed 6 bases and J shed 5 bases, with 14 bases lying between them. In nucleotides, the CDR3 is TGTGCCAGCAGCCCGGGACCAGTAAACAATGAGCAGTTCTTC. It specifies CASSPGPVNNEQFF.

In its sample, this clonotype was seen a few times. The V call is TRBV10-1, the J call TRBJ1-1; 7 bases map to TRBD1. The CDR3 is 13 amino acids. J lost 11 bases, V lost 6 bases, and 12 bases had no gene match. Germline CDR1 is WNHNN and CDR2 is SYGVQD (reference sequence). This CDR3 is CASSKDDREEAFF. CDR3 bases: TGCGCCAGCAGCAAAGACGACAGGGAAGAGGCTTTCTTT.

This clonotype was observed at least ten times. This chain uses TRBV6-2 or TRBV6-3 with TRBJ1-2; 7 bases agree with TRBD1. V was clipped by 5 bases and J by 4 bases; unmatched bases: 16. The CDR3 contains 17 residues. Looked up from germline, CDR1 is MNHEY and CDR2 is SVGEGT. CDR3 nucleotide sequence: TGTGCCAGCAGTCGCTACCTAGCCGGGACAGACCTCTATGGCTACACCTTC. Encoded protein: CASSRYLAGTDLYGYTF.

This clonotype was observed at least ten times. V and J are TRBV2 and TRBJ2-7; TRBD2 might be the D (6 bases). The CDR3 is 13 residues long. Trimming pared 10 bases from V and 9 bases from J, leaving 22 bases between. The germline CDR1 and CDR2 sequences are SNHLY and FYNNEI. The CDR3 sequence is CAITKIPTAGQYF. The CDR3 DNA follows: TGTGCCATCACTAAAATCCCGACAGCGGGGCAGTACTTC.

This clonotype was observed a few times. The gene calls are TRBV9 and TRBJ1-1; D is possibly TRBD1 (5 bases). CDR3 length equals 14 residues. Germline V gene lookup returns CDR1 SGDLS and CDR2 YYNGEE. The V gene lost 3 bases and the J gene lost 4 bases, with 13 bases spanning the gap. CDR3 protein: CASSELQGITEAFF. Here the CDR3 DNA reads TGTGCCAGCAGCGAATTGCAGGGCATCACTGAAGCTTTCTTT.

This clonotype was detected a few times. V and J are TRBV4-1 and TRBJ2-7; D not certain. This CDR3 comprises 15 residues. Germline loops: CDR1 MGHRA, CDR2 YSYEKL. Trimming pared 4 bases from V and 3 bases from J, leaving 16 bases between. The CDR3: CASSLQDVNGYEQYF. CDR3 sequence (DNA): TGCGCCAGCAGCCTTCAGGATGTAAACGGCTACGAGCAGTACTTC.

The sample holds a few counts of this clonotype. J is TRBJ2-6 and V is TRBV7-9, with 7 bases lining up with TRBD1. This CDR3 contains 16 residues. J was trimmed by 2 bases and V by 1 base; bases with no gene match: 2. CDR1 is SEHNR and CDR2 is FQNEAQ in the germline V gene (reference sequence). This CDR3 reads CASSLDQGAGANVLTF. Here the CDR3 DNA reads TGTGCCAGCAGCTTAGACCAGGGGGCTGGGGCCAACGTCCTGACTTTC.

This clonotype was seen ten or more times. This chain uses TRBV20-1 with TRBJ2-3; TRBD1 matches 10 bases. The germline V gene has CDR1 DFQATT and CDR2 SNEGSKA (reference sequence). The CDR3 sequence is 15 residues long. V lost 6 bases to trimming and J lost 0 bases; unmatched junction nucleotides: 6. The CDR3 reads CSAEGQGPSTDTQYF. CDR3 in DNA: TGCAGTGCAGAGGGACAGGGGCCTAGCACAGATACGCAGTATTTT.

Concerning this clonotype itself: The junction differs from germline at one of its ends, possibly a read error. V usage is TRBV15 and J usage is TRBJ2-5; D is perhaps TRBD1 or TRBD2 (5 bases each). Germline V CDR1 and CDR2: LNHNV, YYDKDF (reference sequence). CDR3 length equals 14 residues. The CDR3, as DNA: TGTGTCACCAGCAGAGATCTGGGGGAAGAGACCCAGTACTTC. Encoded protein: CVTSRDLGEETQYF.

This chain links TRBV6-1 with TRBJ2-5; D may be TRBD1 or TRBD2 (5 bases each). CDR1 is MNHNS, CDR2 SASEGT, per germline. V lost 5 bases, J lost 4 bases, and 14 bases lay in between. This CDR3 has 14 residues. CDR3 loop: CASSYAGTGETQYF. The CDR3 DNA sequence: TGTGCCAGCAGTTACGCCGGGACGGGAGAGACCCAGTACTTC.

This clonotype came up a few times. The J gene is TRBJ1-1, the V gene TRBV6-1; possibly TRBD1 for D (5 bases). CDR3 length: 14 residues. Trimming shortened V by 10 bases and J by 0 bases, and 15 bases separated the two germline ends. The germline CDR1 and CDR2 sequences are MNHNS and SASEGT. DNA of the CDR3: TGTGCCACCCCACCCAGGGATATGAACACTGAAGCTTTCTTT. Amino acid sequence: CATPPRDMNTEAFF.

The V and J genes are TRBV7-9 and TRBJ2-7; maybe TRBD1 (7 bases). The CDR3 is made up of 14 amino acids. The V gene lost 3 bases and the J gene lost 5 bases, with 14 bases spanning the gap. Looked up from germline, CDR1 is SEHNR and CDR2 is FQNEAQ (reference sequence). The CDR3 loop is CASSLTGSGDEQYF. The CDR3 region has the DNA TGTGCCAGCAGCTTGACAGGGTCGGGAGACGAGCAGTACTTC.

V and J are TRBV10-3 and TRBJ2-3, with 10 nucleotides matching TRBD2. The CDR3 has 15 amino acids. Unmatched junction bases numbered 5, after V lost 6 bases and J lost 2 bases. Germline values: CDR1 ENHRY, CDR2 SYGVKD. Here the CDR3 DNA reads TGTGCCATCAGCGTAGCGGGGGGCACCACAGATACGCAGTATTTT. This encodes CAISVAGGTTDTQYF.

This clonotype was found a few times. The rearrangement joins TRBV4-1 to TRBJ1-2; D not resolved. CDR3 length equals 15 residues. V was clipped by 0 bases and J by 4 bases, with 12 bases between them. Germline V gene lookup returns CDR1 MGHRA and CDR2 YSYEKL. The DNA for the CDR3 is TGCGCCAGCAGCCAAGATGACGACACCGGCTATGGCTACACCTTC. It encodes CASSQDDDTGYGYTF.

The V gene is TRBV6-2 or TRBV6-3, the J gene TRBJ1-1; the D gene is possibly TRBD1 (6 bases). The CDR3 has 14 amino acids. Trimming removed 4 bases at V and 2 bases at J, with 11 bases between. CDR1 is MNHEY and CDR2 is SVGEGT in the germline V gene. The CDR3 coding sequence is TGTGCCAGCAGTTCCTCGGGACAAAACACTGAAGCTTTCTTT. Translated: CASSSSGQNTEAFF.

This clonotype was seen once. This rearrangement joins TRBV5-1 to TRBJ2-3, with TRBD2 identical over 9 bases. Germline CDR1 is SGHRS and CDR2 is YFSETQ. Unmatched junction bases numbered 11, after V lost 5 bases and J lost 4 bases. This CDR3 is built from 16 residues. CDR3: CASRAGTSLLSDTQYF. DNA of the CDR3: TGCGCCAGCAGAGCCGGGACTAGCTTACTCTCAGATACGCAGTATTTT.

The V and J genes are TRBV10-3 and TRBJ1-4; 7 bases align to TRBD1. This CDR3 has 15 residues. V lost 0 bases to trimming and J lost 7 bases; unmatched junction nucleotides: 5. The germline CDR1 and CDR2 sequences are ENHRY and SYGVKD. The CDR3 spells CAISESRGLGEKLFF. CDR3 in DNA: TGTGCCATCAGTGAGTCTAGGGGGCTGGGTGAAAAACTGTTTTTT.

This chain links TRBV9 with TRBJ2-7, with 8 bases fitting TRBD1. Germline lookup yields CDR1 SGDLS and CDR2 YYNGEE. V lost 3 bases and J lost 3; bases outside the gene matches: 8. This CDR3 is 15 amino acids long. This chain's CDR3 is CASSGGTGGFYEQYF. The CDR3 region has the DNA TGTGCCAGCAGCGGAGGTACAGGGGGGTTCTACGAGCAGTACTTC.

The chain couples TRBV20-1 to TRBJ2-1, with 8 nucleotides matching TRBD1. Germline lookup yields CDR1 DFQATT and CDR2 SNEGSKA (reference sequence). J gave up 15 bases and V 0 bases, and 4 bases lay outside the gene matches. The CDR3 has 11 amino acids. Here the CDR3 reads CSARDQGARFF. In nucleotides, the CDR3 is TGCAGTGCTAGAGATCAGGGGGCGCGGTTCTTC.

This clonotype was seen ten or more times. The rearrangement joins TRBV11-2 to TRBJ1-1; D gene uncertain. V lost 5 bases to trimming and J lost 1 base, with 11 bases between them. Germline-derived CDR1 and CDR2 are SGHAT and FQNNGV. This CDR3 has 14 residues. CDR3 region: CASSPGRENTEAFF. For the CDR3, the DNA is TGTGCCAGCAGCCCCGGAAGGGAGAACACTGAAGCTTTCTTT.

This clonotype was counted ten times or more. The rearrangement links TRBV6-1 to TRBJ1-5; 8 bases match TRBD1. The CDR3 spans 14 residues. Per germline, CDR1 MNHNS and CDR2 SASEGT. The trim removed 6 bases at V and 4 bases at J, leaving 5 bases unmatched. The CDR3 DNA reads as TGTGCCAGCAGACCACAGGGGGAAAATCAGCCCCAGCATTTT. This translates into CASRPQGENQPQHF.

J is TRBJ1-6 and V is TRBV4-1; a weak D match, TRBD1 (6 bases). V was pared by 1 base and J by 5 bases, with 9 bases between. CDR1 and CDR2 from the germline V gene are MGHRA and YSYEKL. CDR3 length: 15 residues. Here the CDR3 reads CASSQGGQDNSPLHF. CDR3 bases: TGCGCCAGCAGCCAAGGGGGGCAGGATAATTCACCCCTCCACTTT.

In its sample, this clonotype was seen many times. The rearrangement joins TRBV3-1 to TRBJ2-5; the match to TRBD2 covers 8 bases. The CDR3 covers 15 residues. CDR1 and CDR2 (germline): LGHDT, YNNKEL (reference sequence). V lost 3 bases, J lost 0 bases, and 3 bases stayed unmatched. The CDR3 is CASSQKGLDQETQYF. In DNA form, the CDR3 reads TGTGCCAGCAGCCAGAAGGGACTAGACCAAGAGACCCAGTACTTC.

This chain joins TRBV6-1 and TRBJ2-7; D possibly corresponds to TRBD1 (6 bases). The germline V and J ends were trimmed by 1 base and 2 bases, with 12 bases remaining between them. The CDR3 has 15 residues. The germline gives CDR1 MNHNS, CDR2 SASEGT. The CDR3 reads CASSEGYRATYEQYF. The CDR3, as DNA: TGTGCCAGCAGTGAAGGGTACAGGGCAACCTACGAGCAGTACTTC.